Described below is a single T cell receptor (beta chain) sequence and its context. This specimen belongs to a study of control samples from healthy donors and cancer patients. TCRdb's table, derived via immunoSEQ multiplex PCR, lists solely in-frame clones and lacks some. The sample carries about 140,000 clones, just under 95% recorded once. Per germline, CDR1 MNHEY and CDR2 SMNVEV (reference sequence). This CDR3 has 13 amino acids. Trimming cost V 2 bases and J 4 bases, with 9 bases left between them. Sequencing used blood. The chain joins TRBV27 to TRBJ2-7; D ambiguous. The clonotype originates from a man younger than 40 in good health. DNA of the CDR3: TGTGCCAGCAGTTTAGTTGATGGGTACGAGCAGTACTTC. Its protein product is CASSLVDGYEQYF.